One and the same sample provided the 6 T cell receptor beta chains below, sequenced in a study of T cells in Graves' hyperthyroidism and ophthalmopathy. Amplification of TCR beta CDR3 regions was performed using RNA transcripts as template. Using the HTBI primer set, a first-round RT-PCR was run on the TCR CDR3. MiXCR, run by TCRdb on the multiplex PCR reads, gives a single entry per CDR3 protein. The sample holds under 350,000 distinct CDR3 sequences, 20% to 25% seen once. Material: blood. The receptors derive from a woman between 50 and 59 years old with Graves' hyperthyroidism.

This clonotype was detected ten times or more. The V and J genes are TRBV5-1 and TRBJ2-2, with 8 bases identical to TRBD2. CDR1 SGHRS and CDR2 YFSETQ come from the germline V gene. Trimming took 3 bases from V and 0 from J; bases not matched to a gene: 1. The CDR3 contains 15 residues. The CDR3 reads CASSSAGANTGELFF. CDR3 sequence (DNA): TGCGCCAGCAGCTCAGCGGGAGCGAACACCGGGGAGCTGTTTTTT.

The chain links TRBV11-2 to TRBJ1-2, with 10 bases fitting TRBD1. Per germline, CDR1 SGHAT and CDR2 FQNNGV. The CDR3 runs to 14 residues. V trimming: 4 bases; J trimming: 8 bases; junction bases outside the gene matches: 7. CDR3 nucleotide sequence: TGTGCCAGCAGCTCGACAGGGGGCTACAGGGGCTACACCTTC. This translates into CASSSTGGYRGYTF.

A few counts support this clonotype. V and J are TRBV20-1 and TRBJ2-7; D remains unclear. Germline V lookup: CDR1 DFQATT, CDR2 SNEGSKA (reference sequence). The CDR3 has 12 amino acids. V lost 0 bases to trimming and J lost 4 bases, with 7 bases between them. The CDR3 is CSARDQRYEQYF. In DNA, the CDR3 is TGCAGTGCTAGAGATCAGCGATACGAGCAGTACTTC.

This clonotype occurred many times. The V gene is TRBV11-3, the J gene TRBJ2-7, with 11 bases that match TRBD2. The CDR3 runs to 16 residues. Per germline, CDR1 SGHNT and CDR2 YENEEA. With V trimmed by 1 base and J by 7 bases, 9 bases remained unmatched. CDR3 sequence reads: CASSLVLAGGPGEQYF. The CDR3, as DNA: TGTGCCAGCAGCTTAGTCCTAGCGGGAGGACCGGGGGAGCAGTACTTC. Filled out from reference TRBV11-3 and TRBJ2-7, the complete variable domain reads EAGVVQSPRYKIIEKKQPVAFWCNPISGHNTLYWYLQNLGQGPELLIRYENEEAVDDSQLPKDRFSAERLKGVDSTLKIQPAELGDSAVYLCASSLVLAGGPGEQYFGPGTRLTVT.

There are many counts of this clonotype. The chain uses TRBV5-1 and TRBJ2-5, with TRBD2 as a possible D gene (6 bases). The CDR3 extends over 15 amino acids. In germline, CDR1 is SGHRS, CDR2 YFSETQ. V was cut by 3 bases and J by 5 bases, with 17 bases left in between. DNA for the CDR3: TGCGCCAGCAGCTCCGGAGGGTCAGCCTTGGAGACCCAGTACTTC. Encoded protein: CASSSGGSALETQYF.

This clonotype was recorded at least ten times. This sequence joins TRBV6-1 and TRBJ1-1; D is unclear. Germline-derived CDR1 and CDR2 are MNHNS and SASEGT. CDR3 length: 14 amino acids. The V and J ends lost 8 bases and 4 bases respectively, with 17 bases between them. For the CDR3, the DNA is TGTGCCAGCCACCTAAGCTCAGGAAGCACTGAAGCTTTCTTT. Translation: CASHLSSGSTEAFF.